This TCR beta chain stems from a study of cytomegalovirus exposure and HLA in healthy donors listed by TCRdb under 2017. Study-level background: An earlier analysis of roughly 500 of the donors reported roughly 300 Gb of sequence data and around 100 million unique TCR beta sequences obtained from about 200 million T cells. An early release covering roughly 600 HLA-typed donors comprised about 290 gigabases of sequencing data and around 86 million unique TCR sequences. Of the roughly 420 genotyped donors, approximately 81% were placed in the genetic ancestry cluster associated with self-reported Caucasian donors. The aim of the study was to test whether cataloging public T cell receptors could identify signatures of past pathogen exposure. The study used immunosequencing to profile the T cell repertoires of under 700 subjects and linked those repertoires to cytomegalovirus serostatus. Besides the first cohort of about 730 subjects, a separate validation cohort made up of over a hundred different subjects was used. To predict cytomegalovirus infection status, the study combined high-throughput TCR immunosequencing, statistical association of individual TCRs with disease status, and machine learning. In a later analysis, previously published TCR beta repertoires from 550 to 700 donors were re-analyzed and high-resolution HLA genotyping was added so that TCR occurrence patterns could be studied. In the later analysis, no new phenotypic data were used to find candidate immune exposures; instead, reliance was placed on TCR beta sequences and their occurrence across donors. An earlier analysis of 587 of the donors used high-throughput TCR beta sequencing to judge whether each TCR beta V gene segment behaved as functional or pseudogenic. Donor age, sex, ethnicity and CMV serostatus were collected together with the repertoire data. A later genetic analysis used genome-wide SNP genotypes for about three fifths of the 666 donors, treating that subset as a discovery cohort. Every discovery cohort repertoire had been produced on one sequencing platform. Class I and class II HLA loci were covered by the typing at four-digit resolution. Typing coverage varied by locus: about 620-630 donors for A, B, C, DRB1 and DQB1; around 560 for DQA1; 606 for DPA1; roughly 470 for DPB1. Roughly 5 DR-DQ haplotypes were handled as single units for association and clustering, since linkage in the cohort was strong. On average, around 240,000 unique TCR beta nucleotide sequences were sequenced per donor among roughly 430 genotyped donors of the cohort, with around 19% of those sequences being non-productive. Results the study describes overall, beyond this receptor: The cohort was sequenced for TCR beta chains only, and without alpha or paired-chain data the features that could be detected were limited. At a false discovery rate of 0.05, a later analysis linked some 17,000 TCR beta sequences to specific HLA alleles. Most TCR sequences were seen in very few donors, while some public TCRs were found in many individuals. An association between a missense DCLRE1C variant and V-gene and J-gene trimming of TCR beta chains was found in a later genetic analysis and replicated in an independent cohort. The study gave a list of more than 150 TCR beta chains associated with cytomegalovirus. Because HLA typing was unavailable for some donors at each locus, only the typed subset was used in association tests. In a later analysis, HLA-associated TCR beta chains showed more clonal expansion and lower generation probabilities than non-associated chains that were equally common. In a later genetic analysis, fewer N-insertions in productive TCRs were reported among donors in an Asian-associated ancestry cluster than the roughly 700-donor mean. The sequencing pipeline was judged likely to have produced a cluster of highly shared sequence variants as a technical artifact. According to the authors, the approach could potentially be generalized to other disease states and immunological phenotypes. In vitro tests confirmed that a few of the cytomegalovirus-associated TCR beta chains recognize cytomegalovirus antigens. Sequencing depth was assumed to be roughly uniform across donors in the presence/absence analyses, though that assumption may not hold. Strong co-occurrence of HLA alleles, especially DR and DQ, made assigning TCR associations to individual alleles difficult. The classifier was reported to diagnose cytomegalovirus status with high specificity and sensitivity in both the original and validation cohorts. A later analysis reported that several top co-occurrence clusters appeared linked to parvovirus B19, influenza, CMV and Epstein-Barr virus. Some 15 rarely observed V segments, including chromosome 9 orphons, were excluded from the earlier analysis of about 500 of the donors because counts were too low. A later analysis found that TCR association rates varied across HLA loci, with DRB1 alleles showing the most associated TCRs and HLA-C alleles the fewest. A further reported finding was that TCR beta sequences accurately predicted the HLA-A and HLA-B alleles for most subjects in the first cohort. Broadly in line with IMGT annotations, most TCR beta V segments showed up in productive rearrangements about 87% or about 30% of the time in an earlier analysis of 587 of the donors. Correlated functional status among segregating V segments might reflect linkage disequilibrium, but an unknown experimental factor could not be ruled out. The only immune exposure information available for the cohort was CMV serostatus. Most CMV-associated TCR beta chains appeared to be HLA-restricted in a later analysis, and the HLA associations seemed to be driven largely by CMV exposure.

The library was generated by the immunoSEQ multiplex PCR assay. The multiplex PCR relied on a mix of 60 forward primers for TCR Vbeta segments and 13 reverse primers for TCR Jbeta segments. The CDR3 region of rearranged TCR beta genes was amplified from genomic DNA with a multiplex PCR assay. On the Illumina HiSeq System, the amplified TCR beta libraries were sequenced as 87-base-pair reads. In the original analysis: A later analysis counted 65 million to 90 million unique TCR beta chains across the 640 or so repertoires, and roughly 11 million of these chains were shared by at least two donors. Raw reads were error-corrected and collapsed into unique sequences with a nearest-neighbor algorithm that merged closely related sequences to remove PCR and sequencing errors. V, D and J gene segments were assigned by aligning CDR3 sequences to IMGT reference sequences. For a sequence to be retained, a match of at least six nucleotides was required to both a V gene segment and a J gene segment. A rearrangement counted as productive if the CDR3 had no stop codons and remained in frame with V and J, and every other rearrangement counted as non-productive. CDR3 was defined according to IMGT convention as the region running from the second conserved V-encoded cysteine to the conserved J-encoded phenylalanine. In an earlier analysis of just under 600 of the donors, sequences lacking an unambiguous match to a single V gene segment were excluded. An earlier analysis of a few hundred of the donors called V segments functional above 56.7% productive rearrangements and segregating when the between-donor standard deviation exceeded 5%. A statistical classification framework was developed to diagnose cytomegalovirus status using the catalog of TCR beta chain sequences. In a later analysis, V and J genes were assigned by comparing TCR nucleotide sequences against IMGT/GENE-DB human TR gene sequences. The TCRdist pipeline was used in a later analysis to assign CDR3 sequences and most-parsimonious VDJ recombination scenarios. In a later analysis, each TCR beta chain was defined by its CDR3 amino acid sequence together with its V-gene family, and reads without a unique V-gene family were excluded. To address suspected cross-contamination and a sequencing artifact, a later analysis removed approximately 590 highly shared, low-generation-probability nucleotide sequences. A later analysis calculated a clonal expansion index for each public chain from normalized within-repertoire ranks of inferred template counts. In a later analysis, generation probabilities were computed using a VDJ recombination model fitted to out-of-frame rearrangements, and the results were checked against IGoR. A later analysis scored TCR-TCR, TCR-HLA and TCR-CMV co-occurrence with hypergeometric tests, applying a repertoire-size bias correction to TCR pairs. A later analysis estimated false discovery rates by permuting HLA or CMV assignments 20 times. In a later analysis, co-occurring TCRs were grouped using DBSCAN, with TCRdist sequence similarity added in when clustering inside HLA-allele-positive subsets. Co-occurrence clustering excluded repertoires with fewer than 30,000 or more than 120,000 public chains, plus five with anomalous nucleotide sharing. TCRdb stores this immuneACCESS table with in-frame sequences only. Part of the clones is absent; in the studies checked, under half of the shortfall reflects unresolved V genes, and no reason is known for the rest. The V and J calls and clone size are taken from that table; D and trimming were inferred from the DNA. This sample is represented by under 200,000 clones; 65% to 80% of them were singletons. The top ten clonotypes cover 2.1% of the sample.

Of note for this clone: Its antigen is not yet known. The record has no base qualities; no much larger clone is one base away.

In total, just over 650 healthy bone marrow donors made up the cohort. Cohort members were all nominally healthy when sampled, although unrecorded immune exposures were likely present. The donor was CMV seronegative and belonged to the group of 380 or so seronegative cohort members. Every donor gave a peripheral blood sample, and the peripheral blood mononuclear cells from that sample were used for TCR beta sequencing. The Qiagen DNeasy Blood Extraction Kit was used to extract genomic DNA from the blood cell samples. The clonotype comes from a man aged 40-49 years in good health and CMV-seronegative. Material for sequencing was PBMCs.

The DNA sequence is as follows: TGTGCCAGCAGGGAGGGGAACACCATATATTTT. Its protein reads: CASREGNTIYF. Recombination joined TRBV9 with TRBJ1-3; 5 matching bases give a weak D call of TRBD1. Measured from the cysteine to the phenylalanine, the CDR3 is 11 residues long. The entry retains the CDR3 DNA only, 33 bases that are in frame from base 1. CDR1 and CDR2, per the germline V gene, are SGDLS and YYNGEE. Trimming at the junction amounts to 5 bases on V and 7 bases on J, and the germline ends lie 7 bases apart.